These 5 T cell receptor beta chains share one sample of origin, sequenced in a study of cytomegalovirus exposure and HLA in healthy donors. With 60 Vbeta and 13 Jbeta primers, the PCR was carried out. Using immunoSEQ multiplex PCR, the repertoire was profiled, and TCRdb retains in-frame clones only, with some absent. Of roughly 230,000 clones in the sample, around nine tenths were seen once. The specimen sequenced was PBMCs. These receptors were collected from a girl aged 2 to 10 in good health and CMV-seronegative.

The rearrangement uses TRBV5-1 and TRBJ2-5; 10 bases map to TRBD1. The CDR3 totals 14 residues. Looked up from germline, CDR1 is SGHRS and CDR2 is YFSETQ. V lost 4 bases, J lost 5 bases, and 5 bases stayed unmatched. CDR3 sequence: CASSTGTGAETQYF. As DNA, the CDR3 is TGCGCCAGCAGCACCGGGACAGGGGCTGAGACCCAGTACTTC.

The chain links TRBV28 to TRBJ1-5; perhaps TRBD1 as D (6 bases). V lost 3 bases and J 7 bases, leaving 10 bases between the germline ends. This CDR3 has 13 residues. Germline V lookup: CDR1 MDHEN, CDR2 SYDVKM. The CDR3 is CASSLERGQPQHF. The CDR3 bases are TGTGCCAGCAGTTTGGAGAGGGGGCAGCCCCAGCATTTT.

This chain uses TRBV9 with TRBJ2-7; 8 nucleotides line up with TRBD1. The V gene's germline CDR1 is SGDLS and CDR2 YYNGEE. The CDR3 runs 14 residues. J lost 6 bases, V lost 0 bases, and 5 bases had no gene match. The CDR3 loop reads CASSVGTGLGEQYF. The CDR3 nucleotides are TGTGCCAGCAGCGTAGGGACAGGGCTTGGCGAGCAGTACTTC.

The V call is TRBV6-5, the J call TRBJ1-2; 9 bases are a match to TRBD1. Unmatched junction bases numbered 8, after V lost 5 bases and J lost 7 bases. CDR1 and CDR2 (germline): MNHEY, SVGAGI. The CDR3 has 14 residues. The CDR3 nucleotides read TGTGCCAGCAGTAGGACAGGGGAGGCCCTTGGCTACACCTTC. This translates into CASSRTGEALGYTF.

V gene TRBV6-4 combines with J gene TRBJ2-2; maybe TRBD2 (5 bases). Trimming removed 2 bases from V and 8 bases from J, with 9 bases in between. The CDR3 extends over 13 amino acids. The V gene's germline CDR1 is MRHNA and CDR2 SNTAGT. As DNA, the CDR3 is TGTGCCAGCAGTGACGGGAGACTTGGGGAGCTGTTTTTT. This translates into CASSDGRLGELFF.